Listed below are T cell receptor beta chains from one sample, sequenced in a study of CD8+ T cells in alopecia areata. Here immunoSEQ multiplex PCR was the method, and the copy in TCRdb shows in-frame clones only, minus some. The table has around 270,000 clones, about 62% seen once; the top ten hold more than 1.5%. Sequences were derived from CD4+ T cells sorted from blood, sampled at week 24, from a patient treated with tofacitinib. These receptors were taken from a human donor with alopecia areata. CDR3s include the opening cysteine and the closing phenylalanine or tryptophan. Each record gives: D gene, J gene, V gene, clone size, CDR3 protein, CDR3 DNA. The D gene is left open where the match is weak. Clone sizes are given selectively: once, few, many, or a class where the clone is expanded.

D: TRBD1; J: TRBJ1-1; V: TRBV2; size: NA; CDR3: CASRDVGTANTEAFF; DNA: TGTGCCAGCAGAGACGTCGGGACAGCGAACACTGAAGCTTTCTTT
D: NA; J: TRBJ2-2; V: TRBV4-3; size: few; CDR3: CASSQDPTRAGELFF; DNA: TGCGCCAGCAGCCAAGATCCCACCCGGGCCGGGGAGCTGTTTTTT
D: NA; J: TRBJ2-7; V: TRBV5-6; size: once; CDR3: CASSSSPHRATSSYEQYF; DNA: TGTGCCAGCAGCTCCAGCCCTCACAGGGCGACCTCCTCCTACGAGCAGTACTTC
D: NA; J: TRBJ1-2; V: TRBV25-1; size: few; CDR3: CASSDSPINYGYTF; DNA: TGTGCCAGCAGTGATTCACCCATTAACTATGGCTACACCTTC
D: NA; J: TRBJ1-6; V: TRBV5-4; size: NA; CDR3: CASSHPANSPLHF; DNA: TGTGCCAGCAGCCACCCCGCGAATTCACCCCTCCACTTT
D: TRBD1; J: TRBJ2-5; V: TRBV5-6; size: NA; CDR3: CASSRPGQGETQYF; DNA: TGTGCCAGCAGTAGGCCGGGACAGGGAGAGACCCAGTACTTC
D: NA; J: TRBJ1-5; V: TRBV2; size: NA; CDR3: CASSEARAGRNNQPQHF; DNA: TGTGCCAGCAGTGAAGCGCGGGCAGGGAGAAACAATCAGCCCCAGCATTTT
D: TRBD2; J: TRBJ2-3; V: TRBV6-5; size: NA; CDR3: CASRERGATWAQYF; DNA: TGTGCCAGCAGAGAGCGGGGGGCCACCTGGGCGCAGTATTTT
D: TRBD1; J: TRBJ1-2; V: TRBV7-9; size: NA; CDR3: CASSAQGEGYTF; DNA: TGTGCCAGCAGCGCACAGGGGGAGGGCTACACCTTC
D: TRBD1; J: TRBJ1-2; V: TRBV29-1; size: NA; CDR3: CSVSASQGPDYGYTF; DNA: TGCAGCGTGTCGGCGTCACAGGGGCCAGACTATGGCTACACCTTC
D: TRBD2; J: TRBJ2-3; V: TRBV29-1; size: few; CDR3: CSVEGGGRGTDTQYF; DNA: TGCAGCGTTGAAGGGGGGGGAAGGGGCACAGATACGCAGTATTTT
D: TRBD2; J: TRBJ2-7; V: TRBV7-9; size: NA; CDR3: CASSLERGAAYEQYF; DNA: TGTGCCAGCAGCTTAGAGCGGGGGGCCGCCTACGAGCAGTACTTC
D: TRBD1; J: TRBJ2-2; V: TRBV28; size: NA; CDR3: CASSLDRPTTELFF; DNA: TGTGCCAGCAGTTTGGACAGGCCTACAACGGAGCTGTTTTTT
D: NA; J: TRBJ2-3; V: TRBV25-1; size: NA; CDR3: CASSELVSPVGTDTQYF; DNA: TGTGCCAGCAGTGAGCTTGTGTCCCCGGTTGGCACAGATACGCAGTATTTT
D: NA; J: TRBJ2-1; V: TRBV7-9; size: NA; CDR3: CASSLVGAYEQFF; DNA: TGTGCCAGCAGCTTAGTCGGGGCATATGAGCAGTTCTTC
D: TRBD1; J: TRBJ1-1; V: TRBV18; size: once; CDR3: CASSPRTGDTEAFF; DNA: TGTGCCAGCTCACCAAGGACAGGGGACACTGAAGCTTTCTTT
D: TRBD1; J: TRBJ1-3; V: TRBV4-1; size: NA; CDR3: CASSHLGQGFSGNTIYF; DNA: TGCGCCAGCAGCCACCTTGGACAGGGCTTCTCTGGAAACACCATATATTTT
D: NA; J: TRBJ1-2; V: TRBV10-2; size: many; CDR3: CASSEYPRDYGYTF; DNA: TGCGCCAGCAGTGAATATCCCAGGGACTATGGCTACACCTTC
D: TRBD1; J: TRBJ1-2; V: TRBV27; size: NA; CDR3: CASRPAGTGLSGDYGYTF; DNA: TGTGCCAGCAGACCCGCCGGGACAGGTCTTTCCGGCGACTATGGCTACACCTTC
D: TRBD2; J: TRBJ2-2; V: TRBV4-1; size: NA; CDR3: CASSQDSGGAANTGELFF; DNA: TGCGCCAGCAGCCAAGATAGCGGGGGGGCCGCGAACACCGGGGAGCTGTTTTTT
D: NA; J: TRBJ2-1; V: TRBV11-2; size: NA; CDR3: CASSLGLHNEQFF; DNA: TGTGCCAGCAGCTTGGGACTCCACAATGAGCAGTTCTTC
D: NA; J: TRBJ1-2; V: TRBV7-2; size: NA; CDR3: CASSPSLGPRTETF; DNA: TGTGCCAGCAGCCCCTCTTTAGGGCCCCGGACAGAAACCTTC
D: NA; J: TRBJ2-3; V: TRBV28; size: NA; CDR3: CASQGGSTDTQYF; DNA: TGTGCCAGTCAGGGGGGGAGCACAGATACGCAGTATTTT
D: NA; J: TRBJ1-5; V: TRBV27; size: few; CDR3: CASSSTLGQPQHF; DNA: TGTGCCAGCAGTTCAACCCTGGGACAGCCCCAGCATTTT
D: NA; J: TRBJ1-5; V: TRBV2; size: NA; CDR3: CASRPHTNQPQHF; DNA: TGTGCCAGCAGACCCCACACCAATCAGCCCCAGCATTTT
D: NA; J: TRBJ1-2; V: TRBV30; size: NA; CDR3: CAWSVGYGYTF; DNA: TGTGCCTGGAGTGTTGGCTATGGCTACACCTTC
D: NA; J: TRBJ1-6; V: TRBV6-5; size: NA; CDR3: CASSLKLDSPLHF; DNA: TGTGCCAGCAGTTTAAAACTGGATTCACCCCTCCACTTT
D: NA; J: TRBJ1-1; V: TRBV30; size: NA; CDR3: CAWRSGPSNTEAFF; DNA: TGTGCCTGGAGGTCAGGCCCGTCGAACACTGAAGCTTTCTTT
D: TRBD2; J: TRBJ2-1; V: TRBV28; size: NA; CDR3: CASTTGRGGQLEQFF; DNA: TGTGCCAGCACAACTGGGCGGGGGGGCCAACTTGAGCAGTTCTTC
D: TRBD2; J: TRBJ2-1; V: TRBV15; size: NA; CDR3: CATSRGLAEGEQFF; DNA: TGTGCCACCAGCAGAGGACTAGCGGAGGGTGAGCAGTTCTTC
D: TRBD1; J: TRBJ2-1; V: TRBV4-2; size: few; CDR3: CASSPESFQGAVNEQFF; DNA: TGTGCCAGCAGCCCCGAATCTTTTCAGGGGGCTGTGAATGAGCAGTTCTTC
D: NA; J: TRBJ1-6; V: TRBV2; size: few; CDR3: CASSGVYSPLHF; DNA: TGTGCCAGCAGTGGGGTTTACTCACCCCTCCACTTT
D: TRBD2; J: TRBJ2-7; V: TRBV7-2; size: few; CDR3: CASSLDGGAYEQYF; DNA: TGTGCCAGCAGCTTAGACGGGGGGGCCTACGAGCAGTACTTC
D: NA; J: TRBJ2-2; V: TRBV5-4; size: once; CDR3: CASSLRARIDTGELFF; DNA: TGTGCCAGCAGCTTGCGGGCTAGGATCGACACCGGGGAGCTGTTTTTT
D: NA; J: TRBJ2-4; V: TRBV25-1; size: NA; CDR3: CASSELGPKNIQYF; DNA: TGTGCCAGCAGTGAACTGGGACCCAAAAACATTCAGTACTTC
D: NA; J: TRBJ2-5; V: TRBV30; size: NA; CDR3: CAWNIIGWGSETQYF; DNA: TGTGCCTGGAATATTATAGGGTGGGGATCGGAGACCCAGTACTTC
D: NA; J: TRBJ1-2; V: TRBV25-1; size: few; CDR3: CASSESRTPWGYTF; DNA: TGTGCCAGCAGTGAATCCAGGACACCGTGGGGCTACACCTTC
D: NA; J: TRBJ2-7; V: TRBV6-5; size: NA; CDR3: CASSFHGEQYF; DNA: TGTGCCAGCAGTTTCCATGGTGAGCAGTACTTC
D: NA; J: TRBJ2-3; V: TRBV5-4; size: few; CDR3: CASSLVVVDTQYF; DNA: TGTGCCAGCAGCTTGGTCGTAGTGGATACGCAGTATTTT
D: NA; J: TRBJ1-2; V: TRBV2; size: once; CDR3: CASSAVRTNAGYTF; DNA: TGTGCCAGCAGTGCGGTTAGGACGAATGCGGGCTACACCTTC
D: TRBD1; J: TRBJ2-3; V: TRBV28; size: NA; CDR3: CASSDPTGGFTDTQYF; DNA: TGTGCCAGCAGTGACCCCACAGGGGGATTCACAGATACGCAGTATTTT
D: NA; J: TRBJ1-2; V: TRBV5-4; size: NA; CDR3: CASSLPGTPRGYGYTF; DNA: TGTGCCAGCAGCTTACCCGGGACTCCGAGGGGCTATGGCTACACCTTC
D: NA; J: TRBJ1-1; V: TRBV5-4; size: many; CDR3: CASSLAASNTEAFF; DNA: TGTGCCAGCAGCTTGGCAGCCAGCAACACTGAAGCTTTCTTT
D: NA; J: TRBJ1-2; V: TRBV27; size: few; CDR3: CASSPAEYGYTF; DNA: TGTGCCAGCAGTCCCGCGGAGTATGGCTACACCTTC
D: NA; J: TRBJ1-1; V: TRBV18; size: few; CDR3: CASSSDSNTEAFF; DNA: TGTGCCAGCTCATCTGACAGTAACACTGAAGCTTTCTTT
D: NA; J: TRBJ1-4; V: TRBV7-2; size: NA; CDR3: CASSSRDMSEKLFF; DNA: TGTGCCAGCAGCTCCCGGGACATGAGTGAAAAACTGTTTTTT
D: NA; J: TRBJ1-5; V: TRBV7-2; size: NA; CDR3: CASSSVGYNQPQHF; DNA: TGTGCCAGCAGCTCTGTGGGCTATAATCAGCCCCAGCATTTT
D: TRBD1; J: TRBJ1-2; V: TRBV6-6; size: few; CDR3: CASSDQGAGNYGYTF; DNA: TGTGCCAGCAGTGACCAGGGGGCAGGGAACTATGGCTACACCTTC
D: NA; J: TRBJ2-2; V: TRBV27; size: NA; CDR3: CASSTANTGELFF; DNA: TGTGCCAGCAGCACAGCGAACACCGGGGAGCTGTTTTTT
D: TRBD1; J: TRBJ2-2; V: TRBV2; size: NA; CDR3: CASSRGLNGELFF; DNA: TGTGCCAGCAGCAGGGGGCTGAACGGGGAGCTGTTTTTT
D: NA; J: TRBJ2-6; V: TRBV2; size: NA; CDR3: CASSEARTPGANVLTF; DNA: TGTGCCAGCAGTGAAGCCAGGACACCTGGGGCCAACGTCCTGACTTTC
D: TRBD2; J: TRBJ2-7; V: TRBV7-9; size: few; CDR3: CASSLAGQAGDEQYF; DNA: TGTGCCAGCAGCTTAGCCGGTCAGGCGGGGGACGAGCAGTACTTC
D: NA; J: TRBJ1-5; V: TRBV6-6; size: NA; CDR3: CASSEGIDQPQHF; DNA: TGTGCCAGCAGCGAGGGGATAGATCAGCCCCAGCATTTT
D: NA; J: TRBJ2-6; V: TRBV5-1; size: NA; CDR3: CASSTGRGSSGANVLTF; DNA: TGCGCCAGCAGCACAGGGAGAGGTAGCTCTGGGGCCAACGTCCTGACTTTC
D: NA; J: TRBJ1-2; V: TRBV4-3; size: NA; CDR3: CASSQDTLGSNYGYTF; DNA: TGCGCCAGCAGCCAAGATACCCTGGGGAGTAACTATGGCTACACCTTC
D: NA; J: TRBJ2-4; V: TRBV30; size: NA; CDR3: CAWRTGRLAKNIQYF; DNA: TGTGCCTGGAGGACGGGAAGATTAGCCAAAAACATTCAGTACTTC